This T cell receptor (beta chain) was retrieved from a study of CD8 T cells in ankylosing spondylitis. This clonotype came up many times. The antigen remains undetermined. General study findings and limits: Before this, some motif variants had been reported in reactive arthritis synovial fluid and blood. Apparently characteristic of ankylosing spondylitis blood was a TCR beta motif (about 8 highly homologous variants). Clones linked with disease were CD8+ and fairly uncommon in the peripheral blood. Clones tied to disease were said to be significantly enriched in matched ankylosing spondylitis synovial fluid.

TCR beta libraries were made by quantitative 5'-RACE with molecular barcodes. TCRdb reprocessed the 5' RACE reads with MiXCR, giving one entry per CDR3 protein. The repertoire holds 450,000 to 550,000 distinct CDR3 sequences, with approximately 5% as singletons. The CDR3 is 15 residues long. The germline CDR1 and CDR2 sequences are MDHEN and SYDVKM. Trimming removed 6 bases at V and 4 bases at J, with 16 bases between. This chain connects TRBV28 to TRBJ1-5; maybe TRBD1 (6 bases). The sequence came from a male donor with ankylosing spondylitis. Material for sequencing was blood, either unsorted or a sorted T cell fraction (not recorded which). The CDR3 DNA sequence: TGTGCCAGCAGGCGGTTAATCCAGGGGAATCAGCCCCAGCATTTT. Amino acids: CASRRLIQGNQPQHF.